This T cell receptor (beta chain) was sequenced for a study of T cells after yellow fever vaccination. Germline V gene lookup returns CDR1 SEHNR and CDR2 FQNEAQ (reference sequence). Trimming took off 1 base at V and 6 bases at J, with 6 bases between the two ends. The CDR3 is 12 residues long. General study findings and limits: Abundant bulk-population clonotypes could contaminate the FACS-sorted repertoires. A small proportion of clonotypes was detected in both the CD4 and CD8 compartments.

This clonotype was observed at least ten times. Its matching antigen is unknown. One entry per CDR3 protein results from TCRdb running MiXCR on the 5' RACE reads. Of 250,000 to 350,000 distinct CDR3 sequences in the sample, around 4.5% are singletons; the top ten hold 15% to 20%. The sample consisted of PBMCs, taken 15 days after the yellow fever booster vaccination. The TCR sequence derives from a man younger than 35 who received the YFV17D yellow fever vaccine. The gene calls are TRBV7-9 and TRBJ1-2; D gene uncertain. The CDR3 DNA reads TGTGCCAGCAGCTTAGAGGGCCATGGCTACACCTTC. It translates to CASSLEGHGYTF.